This T cell receptor beta chain came from a study of blood T cells in healthy people across ages. V was pared by 6 bases and J by 5 bases, with 17 bases between. CDR1 is MDHEN and CDR2 is SYDVKM in the germline V gene. The CDR3 consists of 14 residues. The study's findings and limits: Naive T cell percentage showed a strong correlation with TCR beta diversity.

Through a sample-barcoded 5' primer and a J-beta primer mix, a second PCR was run for roughly 7 to 11 cycles. TCRdb ran MiXCR on the 5' RACE reads and lists one entry per CDR3 protein. The sample has 1.5 million to 2 million distinct CDR3 sequences, 34% seen once. Notes on this clonotype: The target antigen is unknown.

The sequencing input was blood. The V gene is TRBV28, the J gene TRBJ2-7; D unresolved. This clonotype originated in a woman aged 25 to 39 in good health. The DNA of the CDR3 is TGTGCCAGCAGCCCCCTTTGGGCCTCGGACGAGCAGTACTTC. This gives the protein CASSPLWASDEQYF.